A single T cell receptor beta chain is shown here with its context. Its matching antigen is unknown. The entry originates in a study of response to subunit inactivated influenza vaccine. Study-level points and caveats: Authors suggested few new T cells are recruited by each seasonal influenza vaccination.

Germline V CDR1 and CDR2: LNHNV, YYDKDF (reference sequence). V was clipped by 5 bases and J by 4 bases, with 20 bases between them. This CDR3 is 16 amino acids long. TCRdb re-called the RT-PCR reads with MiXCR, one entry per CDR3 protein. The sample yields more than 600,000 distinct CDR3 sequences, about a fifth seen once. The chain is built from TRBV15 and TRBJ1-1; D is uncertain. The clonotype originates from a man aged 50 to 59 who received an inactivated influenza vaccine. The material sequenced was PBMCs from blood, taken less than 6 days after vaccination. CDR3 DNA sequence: TGTGCCACCAGCCAAGCCCCCTCGTCGGTCGGCACTGAAGCTTTCTTT. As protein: CATSQAPSSVGTEAFF.